Below, 16 T cell receptor beta chains from the same sample are listed, as sequenced in a study of cytomegalovirus exposure and HLA in healthy donors. This PCR relied on a set of 60 Vbeta primers and 13 Jbeta primers. Repertoires were generated with immunoSEQ multiplex PCR, while TCRdb's copy carries only in-frame clones and drops some. The table shows about 110,000 clones, with around two thirds occurring only once. The specimen was PBMCs. The source of these receptors is a woman aged 40 to 50 in good health and CMV-seropositive.

The genes are TRBV30 and TRBJ2-6; TRBD2 aligns across 7 bases. V gave up 1 base and J gave up 0 bases; unmatched junction bases: 3. This CDR3 is built from 16 residues. Germline V CDR1 and CDR2: GTSNPN, SVGIG (reference sequence). The CDR3 spells CAWSGGGGSGANVLTF. The CDR3 DNA sequence: TGTGCCTGGAGTGGGGGGGGAGGCTCTGGGGCCAACGTCCTGACTTTC.

The V call is TRBV7-2, the J call TRBJ2-3; D may be TRBD1 (5 bases). CDR1 and CDR2 (germline): SGHTA, FQGNSA. V lost 5 bases and J lost 4, with 13 bases in between. The CDR3 sequence is 14 residues long. The CDR3 region is CASSPSQGSDTQYF. The DNA for the CDR3 is TGTGCCAGCAGCCCCTCCCAGGGATCAGATACGCAGTATTTT. Full variable domain (outside the CDR3, taken from reference TRBV7-2 and TRBJ2-3): GAGVSQSPSNKVTEKGKDVELRCDPISGHTALYWYRQSLGQGLEFLIYFQGNSAPDKSGLPSDRFSAERTGGSVSTLTIQRTQQEDSAVYLCASSPSQGSDTQYFGPGTRLTVL.

The V and J genes are TRBV18 and TRBJ2-1; unclear D gene. Between the trimmed V and J ends, which lost 1 base and 6 bases, there was a span of 7 bases. Germline CDR1 is KGHSH and CDR2 is LQKENI. The CDR3 extends over 13 amino acids. The CDR3 reads CASSPRTGNEQFF. The CDR3 coding sequence is TGTGCCAGCTCACCACGTACGGGCAATGAGCAGTTCTTC.

CDR3 amino acids: CASSTRQGSSYNEQFF. In DNA, the CDR3 is TGTGCCAGCTCAACCCGACAGGGGAGCTCCTACAATGAGCAGTTCTTC. The chain combines TRBV18 with TRBJ2-1, with 8 bases that match TRBD1. The length of the CDR3 is 16 residues. Germline assignment: CDR1 KGHSH and CDR2 LQKENI. The ends lost 5 bases at V and 0 bases at J; junction bases unmatched: 6.

The chain uses TRBV7-8 and TRBJ2-3; 8 nucleotides agree with TRBD2. The trim removed 0 bases at V and 1 base at J, leaving 0 bases unmatched. This CDR3 comprises 15 residues. Per germline, CDR1 SGHVS and CDR2 FQNEAQ. DNA of the CDR3: TGTGCCAGCAGCTTAGCTAGCGGGGGCACAGATACGCAGTATTTT. Translated: CASSLASGGTDTQYF.

For the CDR3, the DNA is TGCAGTGTAGAGCGGGGTCGCGAGCAGTACTTC. Protein: CSVERGREQYF. The chain joins TRBV20-1 to TRBJ2-7, with 7 bases aligning to TRBD2. The germline V gene encodes CDR1 DFQATT and CDR2 SNEGSKA (reference sequence). With V trimmed by 7 bases and J by 6 bases, 6 bases remained unmatched. There are 11 residues in the CDR3.

This clone was seen many times. This chain links TRBV4-2 with TRBJ1-5, with TRBD1 matching 11 bases. The CDR3 extends over 16 amino acids. V dropped 4 bases and J dropped 3; count of bases not matched to a gene: 5. Germline CDR1 reads LGHNA; CDR2 reads YNFKEQ. DNA of the CDR3: TGTGCCAGCAGCCCAGAGGACAGGGGGCCCAATCAGCCCCAGCATTTT. It translates to CASSPEDRGPNQPQHF.

The table lists this clone with a few counts. The chain uses TRBV7-9 and TRBJ1-4; TRBD1 matches 8 bases. Germline-derived CDR1 and CDR2 are SEHNR and FQNEAQ (reference sequence). This CDR3 is built from 15 residues. Trimming cost V 4 bases and J 6 bases; bases outside gene matches: 7. DNA of the CDR3: TGTGCCAGCAGCTCAATCAGGGGGCGGCATGAAAAACTGTTTTTT. Translated, it gives CASSSIRGRHEKLFF.

The rearrangement uses TRBV7-8 and TRBJ1-5; D is unresolved. V lost 5 bases, J lost 7 bases, and 9 bases lay in between. Germline V gene lookup returns CDR1 SGHVS and CDR2 FQNEAQ. This CDR3 is built from 12 residues. CDR3 sequence: CASSAISQPQHF. CDR3 DNA: TGTGCCAGCAGCGCGATCTCACAGCCCCAGCATTTT.

This chain uses TRBV6-5 with TRBJ2-3; maybe TRBD2 (6 bases). The CDR3 length is 14 residues. Per the germline V gene, CDR1 is MNHEY and CDR2 is SVGAGI. Trimming left V 2 bases short and J 2 bases short, with 8 bases between. The CDR3: CASSYTGVTDTQYF. CDR3 in DNA: TGTGCCAGCAGTTACACGGGGGTCACAGATACGCAGTATTTT.

In the case of this clone: Other DNA sequences from this sample encode an identical CDR3 as well. The chain combines TRBV2 with TRBJ1-5; D is perhaps TRBD1 (6 bases). The V gene lost 6 bases and the J gene lost 0 bases, with 9 bases spanning the gap. The V gene's germline CDR1 is SNHLY and CDR2 FYNNEI. The CDR3 is made up of 14 amino acids. The chain's CDR3 is CASRGTYSNQPQHF. The CDR3, as DNA: TGTGCCAGCAGGGGGACATATAGCAATCAGCCCCAGCATTTT.

The sample holds a few counts of this clone. This chain links TRBV4-1 with TRBJ2-3; D gene uncertain. Germline V gene data show CDR1 as MGHRA and CDR2 as YSYEKL. Trimming stripped 3 bases from V and 0 bases from J, with 7 bases between. This CDR3 is built from 14 residues. DNA for the CDR3: TGCGCCAGCAGCCATTTGACTAGCACAGATACGCAGTATTTT. Translated: CASSHLTSTDTQYF.

The J gene is TRBJ2-5, the V gene TRBV30, with D tentatively TRBD2 (6 bases). V was shortened by 7 bases and J by 4 bases, with 10 bases between the two germline ends. Germline CDR1 GTSNPN, CDR2 SVGIG (reference sequence). The CDR3 is made up of 11 amino acids. The CDR3 DNA reads as TGTGCCTCGGGGGTGGGAGAGACCCAGTACTTC. Its protein is CASGVGETQYF.

CDR3: CASSQHGQGLQAFF. The CDR3 DNA sequence: TGTGCCAGCAGCCAACACGGACAGGGGCTCCAAGCTTTCTTT. The chain links TRBV11-2 to TRBJ1-1; TRBD1 aligns across 9 bases. Trimming at V came to 5 bases and at J to 9 bases, leaving 10 bases not matched to a gene. CDR1 and CDR2 (germline): SGHAT, FQNNGV. The CDR3 length is 14 residues.

This chain connects TRBV9 to TRBJ1-4; D not resolved. There are 16 residues in the CDR3. The V and J ends lost 4 bases and 5 bases respectively, with 18 bases between them. CDR1 is SGDLS and CDR2 is YYNGEE in the germline V gene. The CDR3 DNA reads TGTGCCAGCAGCCCAACTTTCGGCGGTGACAATGAAAAACTGTTTTTT. Amino acid sequence: CASSPTFGGDNEKLFF.

This clone was picked up one time. The chain uses TRBV6-5 and TRBJ1-4, with a weak D call TRBD1 (6 bases). The CDR3 extends over 14 amino acids. Germline V CDR1 and CDR2: MNHEY, SVGAGI. V lost 5 bases to trimming and J lost 3 bases, with 10 bases between them. The CDR3 bases are TGTGCCAGCAGTAGGACAGAAGCTAATGAAAAACTGTTTTTT. It yields the protein CASSRTEANEKLFF.